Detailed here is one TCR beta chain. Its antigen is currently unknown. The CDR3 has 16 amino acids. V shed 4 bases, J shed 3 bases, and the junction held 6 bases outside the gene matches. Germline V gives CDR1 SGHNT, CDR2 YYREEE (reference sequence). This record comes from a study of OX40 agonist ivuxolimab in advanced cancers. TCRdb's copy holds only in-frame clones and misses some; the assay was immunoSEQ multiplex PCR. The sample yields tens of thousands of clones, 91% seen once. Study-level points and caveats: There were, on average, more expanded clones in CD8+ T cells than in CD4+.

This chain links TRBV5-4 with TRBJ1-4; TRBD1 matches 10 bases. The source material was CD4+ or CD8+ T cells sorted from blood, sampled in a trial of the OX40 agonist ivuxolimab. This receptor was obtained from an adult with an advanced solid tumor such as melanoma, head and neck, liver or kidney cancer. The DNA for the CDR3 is TGTGCCAGCAGCGAGGACAGGGGGTTGTCTAATGAAAAACTGTTTTTT. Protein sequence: CASSEDRGLSNEKLFF.